Shown below are 3 T cell receptor beta chains from a single sample sequenced in a study of T cell changes during pregnancy in multiple sclerosis. Generated by immunoSEQ multiplex PCR, the TCRdb table keeps only in-frame clones and is missing some. This sample yields tens of thousands of clones, of which more than 90% are seen a single time; 3% to 3.5% belongs to the top ten. Source: CD8+ T cells from peripheral blood mononuclear cells, taken before pregnancy. These receptors all stem from a female donor with multiple sclerosis, enrolled in a pregnancy study.

V usage is TRBV5-8 and J usage is TRBJ1-2; D is perhaps TRBD1 (5 bases). CDR3 size: 14 residues. Trimming cost V 0 bases and J 3 bases, with 9 bases left between them. The V gene's germline CDR1 is SGHTS and CDR2 YDEGEE. CDR3 loop: CASSLGGAYYGYTF. CDR3 coding DNA: TGTGCCAGCAGCTTGGGCGGGGCCTACTATGGCTACACCTTC.

This clone has just one count. The V and J genes are TRBV4-3 and TRBJ1-2; possibly TRBD1 for D (5 bases). The CDR3 is 14 residues long. With 0 bases removed from V and 12 bases from J, the gap between germline ends came to 17 bases. Germline assignment: CDR1 LGHNA and CDR2 YSLEER. The CDR3 DNA follows: TGCGCCAGCAGCCAAGAGGGTACAGGATACCCTAACACCTTC. Translation: CASSQEGTGYPNTF.

This sequence joins TRBV2 and TRBJ1-3, with D perhaps matching TRBD1 (5 bases). The CDR3 is made up of 17 amino acids. The germline V gene encodes CDR1 SNHLY and CDR2 FYNNEI. Trimming pared 4 bases from V and 1 base from J, leaving 17 bases between. The CDR3 sequence: CASSGSRVNLSGNTIYF. The CDR3 DNA sequence: TGTGCCAGCAGTGGTTCCAGGGTTAATCTTTCTGGAAACACCATATATTTT.